This record covers a single T cell receptor beta chain. Antigen: not known. The record originates from a study of graft-versus-host responses after intestinal transplantation. Some clones are missing from TCRdb's copy, which holds only in-frame ones; the method was immunoSEQ multiplex PCR. Here the sample spans roughly 120,000 clones, roughly nine tenths being singletons. The source material was unstimulated CD4+ T cells sorted from spleen or lymph node cells, sampled before intestinal transplant. The sequence was collected from a human donor who received an intestinal transplant.

The CDR3, as DNA: TGTGCCAGTAGTATATGGGGGGGGGAAGAGACCCAGTACTTC. Translated: CASSIWGGEETQYF. The chain links TRBV19 to TRBJ2-5; 7 bases fit TRBD2. The CDR3 is 14 amino acids. CDR1 LNHDA and CDR2 SQIVND come from the germline V gene (reference sequence). The trim removed 2 bases at V and 3 bases at J, leaving 3 bases unmatched.